This T cell receptor (beta chain) was sequenced during a study of blood T cell repertoires in COVID-19. Study in general: The United States, Italy and Spain were the sources of the acute and convalescent COVID-19 samples. PBMCs, B-cell-depleted T cells, or T cells were the source of the cDNA or gDNA that made up the material.

Original handling: Estimated nucleated cell counts came from reference gene primer amplification. Some clones are missing from TCRdb's copy, which holds only in-frame ones; the method was immunoSEQ multiplex PCR. The V and J calls and clone size are taken from that table; D and trimming were inferred from the DNA. This table holds about 240,000 clones, about four fifths found once. Looked up from germline, CDR1 is MNHEY and CDR2 is SVGAGI. Losses at the gene ends were 7 bases for V and 4 bases for J; bases not matched to a gene: 11. The CDR3 has 15 amino acids. Sequencing input: peripheral blood. The chain has TRBV6-5 and TRBJ2-7, with TRBD1 matching 9 bases. This clonotype was obtained from a woman between 18 and 29 years old with acute or convalescent COVID-19. In DNA form, the CDR3 reads TGTGCCAGCACCCCCGGGACAGGGATTTGGTACGAGCAGTACTTC. It codes for CASTPGTGIWYEQYF.